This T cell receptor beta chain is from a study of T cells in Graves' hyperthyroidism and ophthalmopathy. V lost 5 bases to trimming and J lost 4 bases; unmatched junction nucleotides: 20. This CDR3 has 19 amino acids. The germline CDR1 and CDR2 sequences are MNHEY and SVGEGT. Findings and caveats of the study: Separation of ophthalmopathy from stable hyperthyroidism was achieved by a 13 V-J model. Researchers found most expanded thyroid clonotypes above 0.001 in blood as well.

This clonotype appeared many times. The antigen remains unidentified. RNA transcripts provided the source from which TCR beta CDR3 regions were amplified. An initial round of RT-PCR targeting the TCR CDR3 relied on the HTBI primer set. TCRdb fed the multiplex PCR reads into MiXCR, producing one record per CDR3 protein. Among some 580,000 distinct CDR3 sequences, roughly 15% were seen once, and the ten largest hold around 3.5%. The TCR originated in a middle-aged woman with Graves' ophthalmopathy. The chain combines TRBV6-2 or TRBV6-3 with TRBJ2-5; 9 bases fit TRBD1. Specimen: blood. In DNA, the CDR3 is TGTGCCAGCAGTGCGCACGGGACCGGGACAGGGTTAACGGCAGAGACCCAGTACTTC. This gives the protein CASSAHGTGTGLTAETQYF.